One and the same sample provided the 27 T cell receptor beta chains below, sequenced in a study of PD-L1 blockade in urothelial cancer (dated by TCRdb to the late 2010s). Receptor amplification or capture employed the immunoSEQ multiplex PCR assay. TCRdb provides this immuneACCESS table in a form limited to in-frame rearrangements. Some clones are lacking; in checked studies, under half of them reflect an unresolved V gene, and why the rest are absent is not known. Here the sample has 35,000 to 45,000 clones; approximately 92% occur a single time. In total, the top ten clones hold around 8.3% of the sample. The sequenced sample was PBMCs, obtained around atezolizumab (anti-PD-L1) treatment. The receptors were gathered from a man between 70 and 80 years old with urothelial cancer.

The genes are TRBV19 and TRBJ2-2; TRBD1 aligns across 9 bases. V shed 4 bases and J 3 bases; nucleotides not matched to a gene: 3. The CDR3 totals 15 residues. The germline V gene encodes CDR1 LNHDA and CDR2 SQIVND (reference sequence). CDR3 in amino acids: CASSKTGGDTGELFF. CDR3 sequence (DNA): TGTGCCAGTAGTAAGACAGGGGGGGACACCGGGGAGCTGTTTTTT.

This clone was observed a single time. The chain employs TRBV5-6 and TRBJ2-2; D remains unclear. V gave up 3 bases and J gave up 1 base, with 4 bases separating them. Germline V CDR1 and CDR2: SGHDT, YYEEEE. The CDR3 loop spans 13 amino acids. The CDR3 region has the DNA TGTGCCAGCAGCTCCTTGAACACCGGGGAGCTGTTTTTT. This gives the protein CASSSLNTGELFF.

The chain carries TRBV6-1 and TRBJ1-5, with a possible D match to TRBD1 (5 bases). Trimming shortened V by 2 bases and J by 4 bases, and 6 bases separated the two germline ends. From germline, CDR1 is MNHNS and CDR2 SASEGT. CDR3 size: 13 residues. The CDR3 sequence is CASSESGNQPQHF. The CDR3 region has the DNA TGTGCCAGCAGTGAATCAGGGAATCAGCCCCAGCATTTT.

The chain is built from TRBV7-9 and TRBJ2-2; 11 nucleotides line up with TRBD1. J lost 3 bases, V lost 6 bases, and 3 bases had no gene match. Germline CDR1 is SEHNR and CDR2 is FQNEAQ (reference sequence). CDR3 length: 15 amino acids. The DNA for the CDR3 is TGTGCCAGCAGAGGGACAGGGGGTGACACCGGGGAGCTGTTTTTT. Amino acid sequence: CASRGTGGDTGELFF.

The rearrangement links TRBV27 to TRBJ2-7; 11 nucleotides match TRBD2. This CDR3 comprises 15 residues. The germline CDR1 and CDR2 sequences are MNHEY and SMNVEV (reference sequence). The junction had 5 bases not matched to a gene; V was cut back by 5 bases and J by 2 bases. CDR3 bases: TGTGCCAGCAGTCCTCTAGCGGGAGGACCCTACGAGCAGTACTTC. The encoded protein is CASSPLAGGPYEQYF.

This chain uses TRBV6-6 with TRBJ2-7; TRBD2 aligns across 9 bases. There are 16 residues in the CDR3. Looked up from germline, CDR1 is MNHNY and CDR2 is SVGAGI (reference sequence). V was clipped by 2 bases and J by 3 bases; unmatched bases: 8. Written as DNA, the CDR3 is TGTGCCAGCAGTTACGACCCTAGCGGGGCTTTCTACGAGCAGTACTTC. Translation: CASSYDPSGAFYEQYF.

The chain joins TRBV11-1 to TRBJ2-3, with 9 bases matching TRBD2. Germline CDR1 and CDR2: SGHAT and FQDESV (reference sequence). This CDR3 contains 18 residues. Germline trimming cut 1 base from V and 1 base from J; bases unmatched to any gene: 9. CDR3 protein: CASSLVLAGSFGTDTQYF. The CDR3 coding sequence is TGTGCCAGCAGCTTAGTGCTAGCGGGATCCTTCGGCACAGATACGCAGTATTTT.

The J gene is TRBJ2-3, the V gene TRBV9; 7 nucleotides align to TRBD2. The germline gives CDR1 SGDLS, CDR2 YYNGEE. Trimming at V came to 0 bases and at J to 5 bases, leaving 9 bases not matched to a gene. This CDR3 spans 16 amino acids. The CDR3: CASSVGAGDVRDTQYF. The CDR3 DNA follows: TGTGCCAGCAGCGTAGGGGCGGGAGACGTTCGAGATACGCAGTATTTT.

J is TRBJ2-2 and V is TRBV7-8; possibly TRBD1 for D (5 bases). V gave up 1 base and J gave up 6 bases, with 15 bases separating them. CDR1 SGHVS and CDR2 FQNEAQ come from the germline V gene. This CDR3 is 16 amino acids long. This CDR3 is CASSLDAGHSSGELFF. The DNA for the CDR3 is TGTGCCAGCAGCTTAGATGCAGGACACTCATCCGGGGAGCTGTTTTTT.

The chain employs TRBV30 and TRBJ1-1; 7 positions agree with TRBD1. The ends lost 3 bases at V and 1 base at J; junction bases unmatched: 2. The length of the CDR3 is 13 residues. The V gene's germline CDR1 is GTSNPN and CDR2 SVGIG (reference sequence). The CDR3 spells CAWSRTGNTEAFF. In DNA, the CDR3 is TGTGCCTGGAGCAGGACAGGGAACACTGAAGCTTTCTTT.

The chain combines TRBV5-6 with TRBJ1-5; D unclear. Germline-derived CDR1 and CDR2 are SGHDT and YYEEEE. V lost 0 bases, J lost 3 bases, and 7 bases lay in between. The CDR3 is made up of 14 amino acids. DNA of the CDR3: TGTGCCAGCAGCTTGGCCTCGGTCAATCAGCCCCAGCATTTT. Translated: CASSLASVNQPQHF.

CDR3 sequence: CASSLVWGGIYEQYF. Here the CDR3 DNA reads TGCGCCAGCAGCTTGGTTTGGGGGGGCATTTACGAGCAGTACTTC. The V gene is TRBV5-1, the J gene TRBJ2-7, with D possibly being TRBD2 (7 bases). V shed 0 bases and J shed 4 bases, with 14 bases lying between them. Germline V lookup: CDR1 SGHRS, CDR2 YFSETQ. CDR3 length: 15 residues.

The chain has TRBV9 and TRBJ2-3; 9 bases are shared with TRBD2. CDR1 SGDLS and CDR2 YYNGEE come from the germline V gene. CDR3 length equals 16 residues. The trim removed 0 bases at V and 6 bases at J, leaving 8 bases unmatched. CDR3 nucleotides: TGTGCCAGCAGCGTAGCATTGGGACTAGCATCGGATACGCAGTATTTT. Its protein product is CASSVALGLASDTQYF.

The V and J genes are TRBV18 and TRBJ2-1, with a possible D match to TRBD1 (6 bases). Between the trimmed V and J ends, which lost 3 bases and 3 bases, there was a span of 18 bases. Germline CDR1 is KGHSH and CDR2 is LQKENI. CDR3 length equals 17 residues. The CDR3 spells CASSPLGPRTDYNEQFF. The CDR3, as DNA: TGTGCCAGCTCACCTTTGGGGCCGAGGACAGACTACAATGAGCAGTTCTTC.

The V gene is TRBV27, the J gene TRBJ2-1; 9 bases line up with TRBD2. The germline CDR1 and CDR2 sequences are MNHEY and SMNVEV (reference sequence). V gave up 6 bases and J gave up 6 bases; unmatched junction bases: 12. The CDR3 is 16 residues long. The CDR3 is CASRVVSGSVGNEQFF. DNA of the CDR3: TGTGCCAGCAGGGTGGTTAGCGGGAGTGTTGGCAATGAGCAGTTCTTC.

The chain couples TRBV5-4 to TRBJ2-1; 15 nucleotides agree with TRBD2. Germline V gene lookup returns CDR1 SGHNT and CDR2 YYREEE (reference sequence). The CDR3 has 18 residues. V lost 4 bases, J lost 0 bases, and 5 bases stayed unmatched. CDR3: CASSPGTSGRHSYNEQFF. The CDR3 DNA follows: TGTGCCAGCAGCCCTGGGACTAGCGGGAGGCACTCCTACAATGAGCAGTTCTTC.

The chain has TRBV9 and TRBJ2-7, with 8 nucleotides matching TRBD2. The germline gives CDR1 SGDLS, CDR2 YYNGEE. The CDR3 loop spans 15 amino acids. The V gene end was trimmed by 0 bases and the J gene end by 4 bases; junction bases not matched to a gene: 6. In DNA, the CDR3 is TGTGCCAGCAGCGTAGTCAGCGGGGGTATGTACGAGCAGTACTTC. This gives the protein CASSVVSGGMYEQYF.

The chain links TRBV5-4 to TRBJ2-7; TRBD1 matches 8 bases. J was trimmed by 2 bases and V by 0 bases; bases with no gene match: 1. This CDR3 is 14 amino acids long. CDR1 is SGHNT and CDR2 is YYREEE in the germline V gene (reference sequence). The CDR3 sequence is CASSLAGQAYEQYF. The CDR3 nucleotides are TGTGCCAGCAGCTTGGCGGGACAGGCCTACGAGCAGTACTTC.

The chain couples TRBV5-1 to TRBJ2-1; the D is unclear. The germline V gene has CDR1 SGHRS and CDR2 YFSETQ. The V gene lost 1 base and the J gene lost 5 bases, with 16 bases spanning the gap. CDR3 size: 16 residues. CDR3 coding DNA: TGCGCCAGCAGCTTGTATCATTCGCGCCGAGACAATGAGCAGTTCTTC. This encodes CASSLYHSRRDNEQFF.

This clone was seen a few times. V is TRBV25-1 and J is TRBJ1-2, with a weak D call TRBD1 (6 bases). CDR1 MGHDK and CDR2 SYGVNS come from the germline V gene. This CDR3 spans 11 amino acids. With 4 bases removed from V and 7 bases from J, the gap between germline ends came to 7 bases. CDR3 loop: CASSGGGGYTF. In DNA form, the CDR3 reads TGTGCCAGCAGTGGAGGGGGTGGCTACACCTTC.

Here the CDR3 reads CASSYKGQRNTGELFF. Here the CDR3 DNA reads TGTGCCAGCAGTTACAAGGGACAGAGGAACACCGGGGAGCTGTTTTTT. This chain links TRBV6-5 with TRBJ2-2; 7 positions agree with TRBD1. After removal of 2 bases from V and 1 base from J, the junction contained 4 bases not matched to a gene. The CDR3 length is 16 residues. CDR1 is MNHEY and CDR2 is SVGAGI in the germline V gene.

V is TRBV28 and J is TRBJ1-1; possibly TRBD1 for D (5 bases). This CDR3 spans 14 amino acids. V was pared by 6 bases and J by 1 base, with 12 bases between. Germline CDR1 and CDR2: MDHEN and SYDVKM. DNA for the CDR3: TGTGCCAGCAGCCCCGGGGGATGGAACACTGAAGCTTTCTTT. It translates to CASSPGGWNTEAFF.

CDR3 nucleotide sequence: TGTGCCAGCAGTGAATCAGGGAACTATGGCTACACCTTC. Protein: CASSESGNYGYTF. This chain links TRBV2 with TRBJ1-2; tentative D call: TRBD1 (5 bases). This CDR3 has 13 amino acids. Trimming cost V 2 bases and J 2 bases, with 6 bases left between them. Germline loops: CDR1 SNHLY, CDR2 FYNNEI.

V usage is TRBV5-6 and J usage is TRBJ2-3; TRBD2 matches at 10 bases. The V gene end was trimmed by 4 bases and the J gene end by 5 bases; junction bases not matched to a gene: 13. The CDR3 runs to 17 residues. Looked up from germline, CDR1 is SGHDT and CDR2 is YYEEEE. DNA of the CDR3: TGTGCCAGCAGCAACCCGCGGACTAGCGGACGACTAGATACGCAGTATTTT. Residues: CASSNPRTSGRLDTQYF.

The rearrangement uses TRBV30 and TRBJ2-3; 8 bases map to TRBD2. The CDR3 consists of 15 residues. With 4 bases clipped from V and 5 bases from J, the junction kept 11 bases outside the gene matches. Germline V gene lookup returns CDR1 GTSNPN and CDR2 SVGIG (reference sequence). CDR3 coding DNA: TGTGCCTGGACGTTTGCGGGAGGTAGAATAGATACGCAGTATTTT. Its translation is CAWTFAGGRIDTQYF.

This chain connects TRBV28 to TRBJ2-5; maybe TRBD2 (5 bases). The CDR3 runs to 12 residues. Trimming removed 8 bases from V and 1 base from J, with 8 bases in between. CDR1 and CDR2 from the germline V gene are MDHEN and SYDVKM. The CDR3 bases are TGTGCCAGCCGAGAGGGCCAAGAGACCCAGTACTTC. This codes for CASREGQETQYF.

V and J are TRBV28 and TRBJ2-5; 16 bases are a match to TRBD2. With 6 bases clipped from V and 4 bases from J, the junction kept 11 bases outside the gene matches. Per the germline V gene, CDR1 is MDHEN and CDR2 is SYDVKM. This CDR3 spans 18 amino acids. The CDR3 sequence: CASSRLGLAGGRGETQYF. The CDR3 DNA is TGTGCCAGCAGCCGCTTGGGACTAGCGGGAGGGAGAGGAGAGACCCAGTACTTC.